This is a list of T cell receptor beta chains from one sample in a study of T cells in Graves' hyperthyroidism and ophthalmopathy. TCRdb re-called the multiplex PCR reads with MiXCR, one entry per CDR3 protein. The sample has about 510,000 distinct CDR3 sequences, 46% seen once. Sequenced: peripheral blood or thyroid tissue (not recorded which). Receptor source: an adult woman with Graves' disease, either hyperthyroidism or ophthalmopathy (not recorded which). CDR3s include the opening cysteine and the closing phenylalanine or tryptophan. Each record gives: CDR3 protein, CDR3 DNA, V gene, J gene, clone size, D gene. The D gene is left open where the match is weak. Clone size is given for some rows only: seen once, a few or many times, or a class if the clone is expanded.

CDR3: CSPMRANQPQHF; DNA: TGCAGTCCTATGCGGGCCAATCAGCCCCAGCATTTT; V: TRBV20-1; J: TRBJ1-5; size: many; D: -
CDR3: CATSRGSNNEKLFF; DNA: TGTGCCACCAGCAGAGGGTCGAATAATGAAAAACTGTTTTTT; V: TRBV15; J: TRBJ1-4; size: -; D: -
CDR3: CASSARLGSYEQYF; DNA: TGTGCCAGCAGTGCCCGACTAGGTTCCTACGAGCAGTACTTC; V: TRBV2; J: TRBJ2-7; size: many; D: -
CDR3: CASSLLGWGSNQPQHF; DNA: TGTGCCAGCAGCTTATTGGGGTGGGGTAGCAATCAGCCCCAGCATTTT; V: TRBV7-2; J: TRBJ1-5; size: many; D: -
CDR3: CASSGHTLF; DNA: TGTGCCAGCAGTGGACATACGCTCTTT; V: TRBV6-1; J: TRBJ1-1; size: -; D: -
CDR3: CASSLARLTQETQYF; DNA: TGTGCCAGCAGCTTAGCGCGGCTAACCCAAGAGACCCAGTACTTC; V: TRBV7-2; J: TRBJ2-5; size: -; D: -
CDR3: CASSVEMSNQPQHF; DNA: TGTGCCAGCAGTGTAGAAATGAGCAATCAGCCCCAGCATTTT; V: TRBV10-3; J: TRBJ1-5; size: once; D: -
CDR3: CAISRTDGPEAGYTF; DNA: TGTGCCATCAGCCGAACGGACGGACCCGAGGCGGGCTACACCTTC; V: TRBV10-3; J: TRBJ1-2; size: -; D: -
CDR3: CASSTGQGANTNQPQHF; DNA: TGTGCCAGCAGTACCGGACAGGGGGCGAATACCAATCAGCCCCAGCATTTT; V: TRBV6-6; J: TRBJ1-5; size: many; D: TRBD1
CDR3: CASRGSGIRGSQETQYF; DNA: TGCGCCAGCAGGGGGTCGGGCATTCGGGGGTCCCAAGAGACCCAGTACTTC; V: TRBV4-1; J: TRBJ2-5; size: -; D: -
CDR3: CASSLGTGMYYEQYF; DNA: TGTGCCAGCAGCTTAGGGACAGGGATGTACTACGAGCAGTACTTC; V: TRBV7-9; J: TRBJ2-7; size: -; D: TRBD1
CDR3: CSATAGLAGSIYEQYF; DNA: TGCAGCGCAACAGCGGGACTAGCGGGTAGTATCTACGAGCAGTACTTC; V: TRBV29-1; J: TRBJ2-7; size: few; D: TRBD2
CDR3: CASSVSGQHRVPQHF; DNA: TGTGCCAGCAGTGTCTCCGGACAGCACCGAGTGCCCCAGCATTTT; V: TRBV6-1; J: TRBJ1-5; size: -; D: -
CDR3: CASSRSPGSNSPLHF; DNA: TGTGCCAGCAGCAGGAGTCCAGGGTCCAATTCACCCCTCCACTTT; V: TRBV7-6; J: TRBJ1-6; size: few; D: -
CDR3: CASSVARDRVTGANVLTF; DNA: TGTGCCAGCAGCGTAGCCCGGGACAGGGTGACTGGGGCCAACGTCCTGACTTTC; V: TRBV9; J: TRBJ2-6; size: many; D: TRBD1
CDR3: CSGREANTGELFF; DNA: TGCAGTGGACGGGAGGCGAACACCGGGGAGCTGTTTTTT; V: TRBV20-1; J: TRBJ2-2; size: -; D: TRBD2
CDR3: CASHNRVHYGYTF; DNA: TGTGCCAGTCACAACAGGGTGCACTATGGCTACACCTTC; V: TRBV7-2; J: TRBJ1-2; size: many; D: -
CDR3: CASSARRGARTEAFF; DNA: TGCGCCAGCAGCGCTCGACGGGGGGCGCGTACTGAAGCTTTCTTT; V: TRBV5-1; J: TRBJ1-1; size: -; D: -
CDR3: CASSPLGERGEAFF; DNA: TGTGCCAGCTCACCTCTCGGGGAAAGGGGTGAAGCTTTCTTT; V: TRBV18; J: TRBJ1-1; size: -; D: -
CDR3: CASSDAQASYEQYF; DNA: TGTGCCAGCAGTGACGCCCAGGCCTCCTACGAGCAGTACTTC; V: TRBV28; J: TRBJ2-7; size: -; D: -
CDR3: CASSPRRLAGNTGELFF; DNA: TGCGCCAGCAGCCCGAGACGACTAGCGGGGAACACCGGGGAGCTGTTTTTT; V: TRBV4-3; J: TRBJ2-2; size: -; D: TRBD2
CDR3: CAWAEGANVLTF; DNA: TGTGCCTGGGCTGAGGGGGCCAACGTCCTGACTTTC; V: TRBV30; J: TRBJ2-6; size: few; D: -
CDR3: CATSRDFGHTEAFF; DNA: TGTGCCACCAGCAGAGACTTCGGACACACTGAAGCTTTCTTT; V: TRBV15; J: TRBJ1-1; size: few; D: -
CDR3: CASSPGGTGDGYTF; DNA: TGCGCCAGCAGCCCTGGTGGGACAGGGGATGGCTACACCTTC; V: TRBV5-1; J: TRBJ1-2; size: -; D: TRBD1
CDR3: CASSLRGGLGATEAFF; DNA: TGTGCCAGCAGTTTAAGAGGTGGGCTTGGTGCCACTGAAGCTTTCTTT; V: TRBV12-3/TRBV12-4; J: TRBJ1-1; size: many; D: -
CDR3: CASSFPGTGGSYEQYF; DNA: TGTGCCAGCAGTTTCCCCGGGACAGGGGGCTCCTACGAGCAGTACTTC; V: TRBV12-3/TRBV12-4; J: TRBJ2-7; size: -; D: TRBD1
CDR3: CASSTHGQMNTEAFF; DNA: TGCGCCAGCAGCACACACGGACAGATGAACACTGAAGCTTTCTTT; V: TRBV5-1; J: TRBJ1-1; size: many; D: -
CDR3: CASSQRKGGGGETQYF; DNA: TGTGCCAGCAGCCAAAGAAAGGGGGGTGGAGGGGAGACCCAGTACTTC; V: TRBV7-2; J: TRBJ2-5; size: -; D: -
CDR3: CSVDRVGTYEQYF; DNA: TGCAGCGTTGACCGGGTCGGGACCTACGAGCAGTACTTC; V: TRBV29-1; J: TRBJ2-7; size: -; D: -
CDR3: CASRRGVLETQYF; DNA: TGTGCCAGCCGCCGGGGGGTATTAGAGACCCAGTACTTC; V: TRBV7-3; J: TRBJ2-5; size: -; D: TRBD2
CDR3: CASSSRVGGQLYGYTF; DNA: TGTGCCAGCAGTTCTCGGGTCGGTGGGCAACTCTATGGCTACACCTTC; V: TRBV10-3; J: TRBJ1-2; size: -; D: -
CDR3: CASSSDGDSPNYGYTF; DNA: TGTGCCAGCAGCTCTGACGGGGACAGTCCTAACTATGGCTACACCTTC; V: TRBV7-9; J: TRBJ1-2; size: -; D: TRBD1